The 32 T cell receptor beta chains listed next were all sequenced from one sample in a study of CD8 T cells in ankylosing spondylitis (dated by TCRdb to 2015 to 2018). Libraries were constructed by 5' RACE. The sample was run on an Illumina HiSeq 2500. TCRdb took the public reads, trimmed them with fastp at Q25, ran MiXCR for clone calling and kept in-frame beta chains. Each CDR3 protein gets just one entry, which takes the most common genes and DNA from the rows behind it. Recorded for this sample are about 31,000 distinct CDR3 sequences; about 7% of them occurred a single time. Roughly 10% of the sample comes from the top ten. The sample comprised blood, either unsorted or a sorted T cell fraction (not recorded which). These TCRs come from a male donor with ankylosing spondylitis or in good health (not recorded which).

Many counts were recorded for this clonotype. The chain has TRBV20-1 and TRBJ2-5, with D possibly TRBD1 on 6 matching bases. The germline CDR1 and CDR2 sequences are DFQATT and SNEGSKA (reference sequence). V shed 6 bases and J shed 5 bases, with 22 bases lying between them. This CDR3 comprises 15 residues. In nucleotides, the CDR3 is TGCAGTGCAAAGATCGGGACAACAGGGTGGGAGACCCAGTACTTC. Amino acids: CSAKIGTTGWETQYF.

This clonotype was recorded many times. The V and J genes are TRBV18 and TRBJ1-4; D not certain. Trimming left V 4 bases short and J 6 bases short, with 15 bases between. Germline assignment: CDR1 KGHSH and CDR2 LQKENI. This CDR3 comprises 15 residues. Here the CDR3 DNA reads TGTGCCAGCTCACGGGCAGGAGTAAAGGATGAAAAACTGTTTTTT. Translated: CASSRAGVKDEKLFF.

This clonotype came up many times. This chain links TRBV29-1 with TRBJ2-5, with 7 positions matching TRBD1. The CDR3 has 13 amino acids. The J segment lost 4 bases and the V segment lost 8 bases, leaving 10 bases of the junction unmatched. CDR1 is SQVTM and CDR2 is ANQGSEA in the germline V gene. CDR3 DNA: TGCAGCTCAAGAGACAGGGTTTCAGAGACCCAGTACTTC. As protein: CSSRDRVSETQYF.

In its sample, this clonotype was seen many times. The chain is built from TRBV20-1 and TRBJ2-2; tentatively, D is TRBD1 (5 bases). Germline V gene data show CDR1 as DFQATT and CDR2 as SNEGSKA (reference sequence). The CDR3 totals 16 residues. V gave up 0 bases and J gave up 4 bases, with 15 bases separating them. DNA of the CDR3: TGCAGTGCTAGAGATCTCTCAGGGTTGGCCACCGGGGAGCTGTTTTTT. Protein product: CSARDLSGLATGELFF.

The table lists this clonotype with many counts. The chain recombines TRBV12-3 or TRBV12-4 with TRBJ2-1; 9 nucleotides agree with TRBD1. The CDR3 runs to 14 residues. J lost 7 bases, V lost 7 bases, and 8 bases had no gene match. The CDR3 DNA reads TGTGCCAGCACCAGGGACAGGGAGAGGAATGAGCAGTTCTTC. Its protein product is CASTRDRERNEQFF.

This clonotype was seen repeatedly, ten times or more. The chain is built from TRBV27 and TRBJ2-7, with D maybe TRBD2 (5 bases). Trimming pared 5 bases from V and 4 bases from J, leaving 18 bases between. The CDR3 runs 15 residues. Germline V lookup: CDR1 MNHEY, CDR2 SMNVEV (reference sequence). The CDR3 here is CASSEGDHRGYEQYF. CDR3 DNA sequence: TGTGCCAGCAGTGAGGGAGACCACCGTGGGTACGAGCAGTACTTC.

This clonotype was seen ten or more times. The CDR3: CASSLGDHTDTQYF. As DNA, the CDR3 is TGTGCCAGCAGCTTAGGGGACCACACAGATACGCAGTATTTT. The chain is built from TRBV13 and TRBJ2-3; D gene ambiguous. This CDR3 region has 14 residues. Germline values: CDR1 PRHDT, CDR2 FYEKMQ (reference sequence). V was cut by 0 bases and J by 2 bases, with 6 bases left in between.

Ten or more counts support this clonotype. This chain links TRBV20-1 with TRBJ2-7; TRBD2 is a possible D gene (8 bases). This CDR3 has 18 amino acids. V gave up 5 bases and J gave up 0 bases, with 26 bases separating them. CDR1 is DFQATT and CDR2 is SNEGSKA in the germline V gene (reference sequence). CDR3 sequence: CSARRQGPMSGSSYEQYF. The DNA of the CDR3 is TGCAGTGCTCGCCGACAGGGCCCGATGAGCGGGAGCTCCTACGAGCAGTACTTC.

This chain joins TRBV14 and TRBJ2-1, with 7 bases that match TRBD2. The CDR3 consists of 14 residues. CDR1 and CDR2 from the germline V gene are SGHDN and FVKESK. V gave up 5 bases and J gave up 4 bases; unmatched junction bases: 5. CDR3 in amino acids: CASSSRGGYNEQFF. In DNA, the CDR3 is TGTGCCAGCAGCTCCCGGGGAGGGTACAATGAGCAGTTCTTC.

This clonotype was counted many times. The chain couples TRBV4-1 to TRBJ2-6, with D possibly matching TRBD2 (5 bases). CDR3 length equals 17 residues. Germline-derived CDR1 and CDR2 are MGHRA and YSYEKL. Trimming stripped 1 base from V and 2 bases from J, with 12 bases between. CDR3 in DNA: TGCGCCAGCAGCCAAGGAGGGATCTCGCCTGGGGCCAACGTCCTGACTTTC. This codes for CASSQGGISPGANVLTF.

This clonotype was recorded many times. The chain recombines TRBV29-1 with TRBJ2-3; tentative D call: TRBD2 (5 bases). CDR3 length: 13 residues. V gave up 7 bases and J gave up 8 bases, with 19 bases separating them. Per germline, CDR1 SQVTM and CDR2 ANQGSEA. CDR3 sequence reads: CSGQGRGATTQYF. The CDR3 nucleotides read TGCAGCGGCCAAGGACGGGGAGCAACTACGCAGTATTTT.

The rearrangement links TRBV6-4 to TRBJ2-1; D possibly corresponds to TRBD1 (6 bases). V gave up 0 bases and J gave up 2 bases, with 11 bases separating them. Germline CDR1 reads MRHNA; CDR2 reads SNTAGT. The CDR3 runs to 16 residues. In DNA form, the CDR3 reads TGTGCCAGCAGTGACTCTAGTAGGACAGCCTACAATGAGCAGTTCTTC. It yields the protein CASSDSSRTAYNEQFF.

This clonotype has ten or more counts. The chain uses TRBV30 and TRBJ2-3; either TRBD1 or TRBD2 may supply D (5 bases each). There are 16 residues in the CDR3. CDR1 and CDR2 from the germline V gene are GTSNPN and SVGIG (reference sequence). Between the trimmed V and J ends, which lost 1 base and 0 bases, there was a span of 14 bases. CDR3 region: CAWSALLGVSTDTQYF. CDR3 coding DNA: TGTGCCTGGAGTGCCCTGTTGGGGGTTAGCACAGATACGCAGTATTTT.

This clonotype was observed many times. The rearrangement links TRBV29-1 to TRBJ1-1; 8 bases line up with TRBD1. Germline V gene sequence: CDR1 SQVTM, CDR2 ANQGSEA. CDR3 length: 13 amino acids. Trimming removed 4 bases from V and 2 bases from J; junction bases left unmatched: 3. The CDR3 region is CSVVGQGNTEAFF. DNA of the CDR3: TGCAGCGTTGTCGGACAGGGTAACACTGAAGCTTTCTTT. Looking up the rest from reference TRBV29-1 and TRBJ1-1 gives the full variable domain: SAVISQKPSRDICQRGTSLTIQCQVDSQVTMMFWYRQQPGQSLTLIATANQGSEATYESGFVIDKFPISRPNLTFSTLTVSNMSPEDSSIYLCSVVGQGNTEAFFGQGTRLTVV.

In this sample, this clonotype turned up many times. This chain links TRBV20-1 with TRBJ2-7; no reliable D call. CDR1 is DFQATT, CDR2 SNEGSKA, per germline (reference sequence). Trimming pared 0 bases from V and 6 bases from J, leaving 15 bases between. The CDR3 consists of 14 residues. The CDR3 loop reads CSARDRVPPFEQYF. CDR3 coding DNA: TGCAGTGCTAGAGATCGAGTCCCTCCATTCGAGCAGTACTTC.

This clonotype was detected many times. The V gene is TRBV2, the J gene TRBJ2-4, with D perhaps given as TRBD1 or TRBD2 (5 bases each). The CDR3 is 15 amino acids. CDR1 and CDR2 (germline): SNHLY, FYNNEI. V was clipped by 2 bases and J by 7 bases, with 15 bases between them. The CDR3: CASSESGTLGNIQYF. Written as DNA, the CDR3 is TGTGCCAGCAGTGAATCAGGGACCTTGGGCAACATTCAGTACTTC.

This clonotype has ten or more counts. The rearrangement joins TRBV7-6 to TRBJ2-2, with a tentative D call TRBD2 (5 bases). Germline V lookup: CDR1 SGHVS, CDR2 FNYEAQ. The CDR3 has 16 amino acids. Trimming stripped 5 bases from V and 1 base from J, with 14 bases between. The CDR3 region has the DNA TGTGCCAGCAGCCCGTTACTGAGCGGGAACACCGGGGAGCTGTTTTTT. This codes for CASSPLLSGNTGELFF.

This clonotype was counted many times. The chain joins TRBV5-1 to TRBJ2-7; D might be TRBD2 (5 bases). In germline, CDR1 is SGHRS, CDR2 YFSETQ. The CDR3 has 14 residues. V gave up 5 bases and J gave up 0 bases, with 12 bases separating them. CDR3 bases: TGCGCCAGCAGGTCCGGAGCGGCCTCCTACGAGCAGTACTTC. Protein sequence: CASRSGAASYEQYF.

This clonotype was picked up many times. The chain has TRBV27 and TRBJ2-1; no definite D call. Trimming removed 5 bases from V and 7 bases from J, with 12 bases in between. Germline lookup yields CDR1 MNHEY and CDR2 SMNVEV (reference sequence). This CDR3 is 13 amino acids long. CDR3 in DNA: TGTGCCAGCAGTCCCCTGGATTCTAATGAGCAGTTCTTC. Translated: CASSPLDSNEQFF.

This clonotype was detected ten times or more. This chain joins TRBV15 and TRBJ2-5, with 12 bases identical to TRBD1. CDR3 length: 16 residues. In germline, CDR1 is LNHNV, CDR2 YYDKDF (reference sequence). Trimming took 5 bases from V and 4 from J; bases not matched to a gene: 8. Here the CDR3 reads CATSDKRDRGRETQYF. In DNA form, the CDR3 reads TGTGCCACCAGCGACAAACGGGACAGGGGGCGAGAGACCCAGTACTTC.

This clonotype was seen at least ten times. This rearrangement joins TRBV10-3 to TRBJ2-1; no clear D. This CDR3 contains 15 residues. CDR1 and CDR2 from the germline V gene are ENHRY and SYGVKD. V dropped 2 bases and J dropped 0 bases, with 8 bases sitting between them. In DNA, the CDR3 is TGTGCCATCAGTGAGATCGGTTCCTCCTACAATGAGCAGTTCTTC. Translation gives CAISEIGSSYNEQFF.

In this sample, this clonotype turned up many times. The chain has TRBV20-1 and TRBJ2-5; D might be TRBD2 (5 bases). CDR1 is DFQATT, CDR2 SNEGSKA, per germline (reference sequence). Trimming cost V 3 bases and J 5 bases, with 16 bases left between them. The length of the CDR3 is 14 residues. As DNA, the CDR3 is TGCAGTGCTAGTCCCATACTAGGGAGCGAGACCCAGTACTTC. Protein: CSASPILGSETQYF.

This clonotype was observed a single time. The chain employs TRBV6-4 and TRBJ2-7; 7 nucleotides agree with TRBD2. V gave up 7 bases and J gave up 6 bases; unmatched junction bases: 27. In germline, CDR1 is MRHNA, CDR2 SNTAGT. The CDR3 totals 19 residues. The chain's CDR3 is CASIGFPAGDEFRGSEQYF. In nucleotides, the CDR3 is TGTGCCAGCATTGGCTTCCCCGCGGGAGATGAGTTCAGAGGCTCCGAGCAGTACTTC.

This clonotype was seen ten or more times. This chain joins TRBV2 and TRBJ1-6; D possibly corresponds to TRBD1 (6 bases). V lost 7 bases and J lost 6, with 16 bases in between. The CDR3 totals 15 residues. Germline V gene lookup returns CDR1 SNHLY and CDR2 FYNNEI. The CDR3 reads CASTPGQRANSPLHF. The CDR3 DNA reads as TGTGCCAGCACCCCCGGACAGAGAGCTAATTCACCCCTCCACTTT.

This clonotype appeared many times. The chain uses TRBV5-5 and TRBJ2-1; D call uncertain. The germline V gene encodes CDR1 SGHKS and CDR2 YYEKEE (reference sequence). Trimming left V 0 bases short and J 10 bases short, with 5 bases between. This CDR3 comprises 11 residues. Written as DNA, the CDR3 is TGTGCCAGCAGCTTGGGTTGGGAGCAGTTCTTC. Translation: CASSLGWEQFF.

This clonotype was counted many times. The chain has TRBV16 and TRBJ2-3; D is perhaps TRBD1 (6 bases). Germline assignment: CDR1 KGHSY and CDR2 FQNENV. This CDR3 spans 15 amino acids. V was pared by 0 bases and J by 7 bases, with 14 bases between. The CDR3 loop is CASSQSRGFTNTQYF. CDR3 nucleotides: TGTGCCAGCAGCCAATCGAGGGGGTTCACGAATACGCAGTATTTT.

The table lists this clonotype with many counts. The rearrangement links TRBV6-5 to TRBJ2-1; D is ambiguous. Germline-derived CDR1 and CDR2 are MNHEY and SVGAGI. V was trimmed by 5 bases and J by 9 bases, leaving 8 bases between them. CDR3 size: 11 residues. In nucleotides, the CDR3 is TGTGCCAGCAGTAAGTGGTCTGAGCAGTTCTTC. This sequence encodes CASSKWSEQFF.

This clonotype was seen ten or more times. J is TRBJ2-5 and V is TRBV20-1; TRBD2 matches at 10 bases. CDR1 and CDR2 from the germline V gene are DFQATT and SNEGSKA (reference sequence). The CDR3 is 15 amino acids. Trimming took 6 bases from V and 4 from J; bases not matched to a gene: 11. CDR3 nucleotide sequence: TGCAGTGCAACCCGGACTAGCGGAAAAGGAGAGACCCAGTACTTC. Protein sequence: CSATRTSGKGETQYF.

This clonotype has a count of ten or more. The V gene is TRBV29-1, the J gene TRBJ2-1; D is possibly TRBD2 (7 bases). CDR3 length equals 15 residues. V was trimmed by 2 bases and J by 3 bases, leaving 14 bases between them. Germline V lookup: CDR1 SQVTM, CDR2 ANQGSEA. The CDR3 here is CSVERGGGLYNEQFF. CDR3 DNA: TGCAGCGTTGAAAGAGGGGGGGGCCTCTACAATGAGCAGTTCTTC.

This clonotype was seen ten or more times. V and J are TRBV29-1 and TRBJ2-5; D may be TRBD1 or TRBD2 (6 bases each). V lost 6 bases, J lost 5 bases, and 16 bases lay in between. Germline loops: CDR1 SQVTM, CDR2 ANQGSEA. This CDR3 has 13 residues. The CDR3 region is CSVDPRGEETQYF. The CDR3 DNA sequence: TGCAGCGTGGACCCTAGGGGGGAGGAGACCCAGTACTTC.

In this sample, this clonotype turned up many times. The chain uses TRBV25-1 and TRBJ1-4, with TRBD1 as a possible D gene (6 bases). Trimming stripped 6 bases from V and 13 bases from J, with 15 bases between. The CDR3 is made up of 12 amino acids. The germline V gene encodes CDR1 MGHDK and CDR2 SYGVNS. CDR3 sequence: CASSEGTLGLFF. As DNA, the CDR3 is TGTGCCAGCAGCGAAGGGACACTGGGACTGTTTTTT.

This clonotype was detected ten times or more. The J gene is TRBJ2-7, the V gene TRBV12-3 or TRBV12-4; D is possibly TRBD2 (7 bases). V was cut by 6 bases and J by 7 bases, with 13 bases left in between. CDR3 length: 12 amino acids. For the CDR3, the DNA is TGTGCCAGCAGCCCAGGGGAGGGGGAGCAGTACTTC. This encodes CASSPGEGEQYF.